The rows below give T cell receptor beta chains drawn from one sample of a study of OX40 agonist ivuxolimab in advanced cancers. This table comes from immunoSEQ multiplex PCR, and its TCRdb copy is limited to in-frame clones, with some not included. In the table there are some 27,000 clones, around four fifths of which are singletons. This specimen was CD4+ or CD8+ T cells sorted from blood, taken in a trial of the OX40 agonist ivuxolimab. All receptors derive from an adult with an advanced solid tumor such as melanoma, head and neck, liver or kidney cancer. Each CDR3 is given with its conserved first and last residue. A row's size may be missing; if present it is once, few, many or a size class.

>TRBV27|TRBJ2-7|.
CASSYTGASYEQYF
>TRBV6-5|TRBJ2-7|few
CASSYSGAAYEQYF
>TRBV9|TRBJ2-2|once
CASSPPVGTGELFF
>TRBV7-6|TRBJ2-3|.
CASSFEGEDTDTQYF
>TRBV6-6|TRBJ2-7|few
CASSSPYTGDNNEQYF
>TRBV9|TRBJ1-5|.
CASSIGTGDNQPQHF
>TRBV30|TRBJ1-2|.
CAWSGGDSGHPNYGYTF
>TRBV7-9|TRBJ1-2|.
CASSLVAPANYGYTF
>TRBV5-1|TRBJ1-1|few
CASSWTTGEAFF
>TRBV6-6|TRBJ2-2|.
CASSETSTGELFF
>TRBV6-6|TRBJ2-7|.
CASSYGRGRYEQYF
>TRBV4-3|TRBJ1-1|.
CASSPIAGMNTEAFF
>TRBV4-1|TRBJ1-6|.
CASSQAGEGSPLHF
>TRBV6-5|TRBJ1-1|once
CASSYQDDTEAFF
>TRBV20-1|TRBJ1-2|.
CSAPTQGGYTF
>TRBV9|TRBJ2-2|.
CASAGEGATGELFF
>TRBV5-1|TRBJ2-5|.
CASSLETSGAGETQYF
>TRBV4-2|TRBJ2-5|.
CASSQALQHMAQETQYF
>TRBV9|TRBJ2-7|.
CASSLRRDYPSYEQYF
>TRBV15|TRBJ1-2|.
CATSVKKGGWTYGYTF
>TRBV7-9|TRBJ2-1|.
CASNLRNEQFF
>TRBV27|TRBJ2-7|medium-sized
CASSPGSGATYEQYF
>TRBV7-9|TRBJ2-1|.
CASSLASGEQFF
>TRBV18|TRBJ2-7|medium-sized
CASSPRQGTYEQYF
>TRBV7-9|TRBJ2-5|.
CASSLEVNQETQYF
>TRBV11-3|TRBJ2-7|few
CASSLGAYEQYF
>TRBV5-4|TRBJ2-7|once
CASSLQGHEQYF
>TRBV11-2|TRBJ2-7|.
CASSFGTGVYEQYF
>TRBV7-9|TRBJ2-5|.
CASSFEERGGKETQYF
>TRBV27|TRBJ1-4|.
CASSLSPNLNEKLFF
>TRBV6-5|TRBJ2-7|.
CASSNGAEQYF
>TRBV5-6|TRBJ2-7|medium-sized
CASGGSGDPGYEQYF
>TRBV7-2|TRBJ2-1|.
CASSSDHYNEQFF
>TRBV9|TRBJ2-6|.
CASSVALRGSGANVLTF
>TRBV4-1|TRBJ2-7|few
CASSQDRQGASEQYF
>TRBV7-3|TRBJ1-1|.
CASKTTEAFF
>TRBV29-1|TRBJ2-7|.
CSVEGSRDRERYEQYF
>TRBV5-4|TRBJ2-7|.
CASSWEGGQDEQYF
>TRBV5-8|TRBJ1-4|once
CASSLARTGKEKLFF
>TRBV7-3|TRBJ2-3|.
CASSSLAGGTDTQYF
>TRBV4-1|TRBJ2-1|.
CASSHGLAVADEQFF
>TRBV6-6|TRBJ1-2|.
CASSYRGQGNYGYTF
>TRBV29-1|TRBJ2-3|.
CSVEDPRWGQYF
>TRBV6-5|TRBJ2-1|.
CASSNRDSYNEQFF
>TRBV7-9|TRBJ2-3|once
CASSGWGEWSTDTQYF
>TRBV7-2|TRBJ2-7|.
CASSREASGEQYF
>TRBV4-1|TRBJ2-7|.
CASSQGDRGSYEQYF
>TRBV5-5|TRBJ1-2|.
CASSPGQSYYYGYTF
>TRBV7-2|TRBJ2-1|.
CASSFDPNEQFF
>TRBV2|TRBJ1-2|few
CASSEIKLPFNYGYTF
>TRBV27|TRBJ1-5|.
CASSLTSGRVNQPQHF
>TRBV4-2|TRBJ1-2|once
CASSLEGSGLGGYTF
>TRBV5-5|TRBJ2-3|once
CASSFGGTDTQYF
>TRBV4-2|TRBJ2-1|.
CASSQEVAGGYNEQFF